This is a list of T cell receptor beta chains from one sample in a study of CD8 T cells in ankylosing spondylitis. TCRdb processed the 5' RACE reads anew with MiXCR; each CDR3 protein has one entry. This sample has 200,000 to 300,000 distinct CDR3 sequences, with about 9.1% found just once. Sequencing was performed on blood, either unsorted or a sorted T cell fraction (not recorded which). These receptors all come from a male donor with ankylosing spondylitis or in good health (not recorded which). CDR3s include the opening cysteine and the closing phenylalanine or tryptophan. A D gene is named only where the DNA matches it firmly.

cdr3_length	j_call	v_call	d_call	cdr3_aa
16	TRBJ2-7	TRBV4-2	TRBD2	CASSQPGTTRSYEQYF
10	TRBJ1-2	TRBV7-2	-	CASSLYGYTF
15	TRBJ1-5	TRBV19	-	CASSIDREGNQPQHF
15	TRBJ2-1	TRBV7-2	-	CASSDRTSSYNEQFF
18	TRBJ2-1	TRBV12-3/TRBV12-4	TRBD2	CASSSPGLAGEPYNEQFF
16	TRBJ1-1	TRBV15	TRBD1	CATSRGVTGMMAEAFF
15	TRBJ2-7	TRBV20-1	TRBD2	CSASLAGGPMGKQYF
17	TRBJ2-2	TRBV12-3/TRBV12-4	TRBD2	CASRSSPAGTNTGELFF
13	TRBJ1-1	TRBV6-2/TRBV6-3	TRBD1	CASSYQDRGEAFF
16	TRBJ2-1	TRBV5-6	TRBD2	CASSQLAEVKYNEQFF
17	TRBJ2-2	TRBV7-2	TRBD2	CASSLEPSGRARGELFF
17	TRBJ2-3	TRBV20-1	-	CSARDRINAAGTDTQYF
15	TRBJ2-7	TRBV20-1	TRBD2	CSASGGVGSSYEQYF
14	TRBJ2-1	TRBV5-1	TRBD2	CASSGASGGNEQFF
15	TRBJ2-7	TRBV7-9	TRBD2	CASIHRTRGKNEQYF
15	TRBJ2-4	TRBV15	-	CATSRDLGSKNIQYF
15	TRBJ1-6	TRBV12-3/TRBV12-4	-	CASKLTILGNSPLHF
15	TRBJ1-4	TRBV15	-	CATSRDRQGHEKLFF
18	TRBJ2-3	TRBV20-1	TRBD2	CSARDPHTGREGLDTQYF
14	TRBJ2-7	TRBV7-9	-	CASSPIYVSYEQYF
15	TRBJ2-7	TRBV7-2	-	CASLKEGAGGYEQYF
13	TRBJ2-3	TRBV29-1	-	CSGGDKGSDTQYF
14	TRBJ2-7	TRBV7-2	TRBD2	CASSLGLAEPEQYF
15	TRBJ2-3	TRBV11-1	-	CASSSKGAWTDTQYF
13	TRBJ2-7	TRBV20-1	TRBD2	CSARGLADYEQYF
15	TRBJ2-3	TRBV4-1	-	CASSQDQARTDTQYF
15	TRBJ2-7	TRBV7-9	-	CASSVIVAWSYEQYF
16	TRBJ1-4	TRBV5-5	-	CASSSHLTDPNEKLFF
14	TRBJ1-4	TRBV7-2	TRBD1	CASSATGFNEKLFF
16	TRBJ2-1	TRBV7-2	TRBD2	CASSLASGGTYNEQFF
17	TRBJ2-5	TRBV20-1	-	CSARDMYSANLQETQYF
10	TRBJ2-1	TRBV19	-	CASGDGEQFF
16	TRBJ2-4	TRBV27	TRBD2	CASRPLSGEGRNIQYF
13	TRBJ2-1	TRBV4-3	-	CASSQTSRNEQFF
13	TRBJ2-3	TRBV7-8	-	CASSVQWGDTQYF
15	TRBJ2-7	TRBV7-2	-	CASSLAIDTSYEQYF
16	TRBJ2-3	TRBV12-3/TRBV12-4	TRBD2	CASSLLAGLSTDTQYF
15	TRBJ2-3	TRBV19	-	CASSSPRRAADTQYF
16	TRBJ1-1	TRBV4-3	-	CASSQETPGLSTEAFF
13	TRBJ1-5	TRBV6-1	-	CASSAPGNQPQHF
15	TRBJ2-7	TRBV27	-	CASSSSTAWGYEQYF
16	TRBJ2-1	TRBV11-2	-	CASSTLGGRGYNEQFF
16	TRBJ2-1	TRBV7-2	-	CASSLIGGSSYNEQFF
11	TRBJ2-3	TRBV2	-	CASSEGYTQYF
15	TRBJ2-2	TRBV7-2	TRBD2	CASSLVAGAIGELFF
14	TRBJ1-1	TRBV6-2/TRBV6-3	-	CASINRALNTEAFF
12	TRBJ2-1	TRBV30	-	CAWSDTDLIEFF
12	TRBJ2-7	TRBV29-1	TRBD1	CSVLDRGYEQYF
14	TRBJ2-2	TRBV5-1	-	CASSGGTNDGELFF